This is a list of T cell receptor beta chains from one sample in a study of shared clonotypes between healthy human individuals. Using immunoSEQ multiplex PCR, the repertoire was profiled, and TCRdb retains in-frame clones only, with some absent. The sample lists some 2,000,000 clones; approximately 94% were seen once. Material: naive CD4+ T cells sorted from blood. All receptors come from a man between 18 and 29 years old in good health. Both conserved end residues are part of each CDR3. The order of the fields is V gene, CDR3 protein.

TRBV5-1 CASSLRGVTSEQFF
TRBV19 CASSSAREGAYEQYF
TRBV19 CASSIADRPWNEQFF
TRBV28 CASSLTVNNQPQHF
TRBV5-4 CASSPRGGGASTGELFF
TRBV5-1 CASRQGLGETQYF
TRBV6-5 CASSATRDSPLHF
TRBV7-2 CASSLEATNTGELFF
TRBV5-1 CASRSIAGAEQYF
TRBV6-1 CASIRTGGADGYTF
TRBV28 CASGYRGRDTEAFF
TRBV28 CASSRLRARFDNEQFF
TRBV6-1 CASSVVPPGLVSSDTQYF
TRBV5-6 CASSPGQNYGYTF
TRBV5-1 CASSAGTGKVEYGYTF
TRBV10-1 CASRRQGDEQFF
TRBV9 CASSPTGTSGVSSANEQFF
TRBV7-2 CASSLVVLAGSDTQYF
TRBV28 CASSQLAFISSYEQYF
TRBV4-1 CASSQGPGVTNEKLFF
TRBV29-1 CSALAGVPEAFF
TRBV11-2 CASSLVSSFPQETQYF
TRBV9 CASSVRGADTEAFF
TRBV10-3 CAISEPTGEGDYGYTF
TRBV10-3 CAISPTEETQYF
TRBV2 CASRASGSLYEQFF
TRBV7-8 CASTGRTGYDNQPQHF
TRBV6-6 CASSYGAETYEQYF
TRBV5-5 CASSLGQGSSPLHF
TRBV4-2 CASSQRRQGTGAYEQYF
TRBV7-3 CASSLRGGGTDTQYF
TRBV6-5 CASRAPTDTQYF
TRBV5-4 CASSLPAGIPMNTEAFF
TRBV30 CAWSVPPYAGELFF
TRBV5-1 CASSRTADEKLFF
TRBV4-1 CASSRMGQSLSGNTIYF
TRBV19 CASSIAGTALEEQFF
TRBV7-9 CASSRDRGGEKLFF
TRBV5-1 CASSRLPGGNEQFF
TRBV18 CASSPSQGNTEAFF
TRBV5-1 CASSWTRFGEQFF
TRBV5-6 CASRRSLMARETQYF
TRBV4-3 CASSQGGGWDEQFF
TRBV28 CASWAGSGNTIYF
TRBV15 CATSKRGGRAPYEQYF
TRBV7-6 CASSLEGRAYEQYF
TRBV5-1 CASSLESEQYF
TRBV27 CASSLSHRKYEQYF
TRBV21-1 CASSREGPEQYF
TRBV7-9 CASSLASGQGSTDTQYF
TRBV28 CASTTGGQEKLFF
TRBV7-2 CASSLEGSYNSPLHF
TRBV10-3 CASSPGVHGYTF
TRBV29-1 CSVGGTGGTNYGYTF
TRBV5-1 CASSLEAGAGINSPLHF
TRBV4-1 CASSQDPAESYEQYF
TRBV5-1 CASSLAGQGVNSPLHF